These T cell receptor beta chains were read from a single sample in a study of T-cell reconstitution after alpha-beta-depleted transplantation in children. TCRdb re-derived calls from the PCR reads in MiXCR, one entry per CDR3 protein. The data contain approximately 290,000 distinct CDR3 sequences, 11% of them singletons. This material consisted of peripheral blood, taken 180 days after TCRalphabeta/CD19-depleted stem cell transplant. Source of these receptors: a male patient aged 2 to 10 who had a stem cell transplant for chronic granulomatous disease, so the T cells may come from the graft donor. Both conserved end residues are part of each CDR3. Each record gives: J gene, clone size, D gene, V gene, CDR3 protein, CDR3 DNA. A D gene is named only where the DNA matches it firmly. A row's size may be missing; if present it is once, few, many or a size class.

J gene: TRBJ1-6
clone size: few
D gene: .
V gene: TRBV19
CDR3 protein: CASSQQALGAPLHF
CDR3 DNA: TGTGCCAGTAGCCAACAGGCCCTCGGGGCACCCCTCCACTTT

J gene: TRBJ2-4
clone size: .
D gene: TRBD1
V gene: TRBV2
CDR3 protein: CASSRDRGLDAKNIQYF
CDR3 DNA: TGTGCCAGCAGCCGGGACAGGGGTTTAGACGCCAAAAACATTCAGTACTTC

J gene: TRBJ1-2
clone size: many
D gene: .
V gene: TRBV6-1
CDR3 protein: CASRLQPDGIYGYTF
CDR3 DNA: TGTGCCAGCAGACTCCAGCCGGACGGAATCTATGGCTACACCTTC

J gene: TRBJ1-1
clone size: many
D gene: TRBD1
V gene: TRBV28
CDR3 protein: CASSTIPGGTEAFF
CDR3 DNA: TGTGCCAGCAGTACTATCCCAGGGGGCACTGAAGCTTTCTTT

J gene: TRBJ1-1
clone size: many
D gene: TRBD1
V gene: TRBV6-1
CDR3 protein: CASKTGQGTEAFF
CDR3 DNA: TGTGCCAGCAAGACCGGACAGGGGACTGAAGCTTTCTTT

J gene: TRBJ2-3
clone size: many
D gene: TRBD1
V gene: TRBV7-3
CDR3 protein: CASSLFRDRGSTDTQYF
CDR3 DNA: TGTGCCAGCAGCTTGTTCCGGGACAGGGGGAGCACAGATACGCAGTATTTT

J gene: TRBJ2-2
clone size: many
D gene: TRBD1
V gene: TRBV20-1
CDR3 protein: CSARDRDQSGELFF
CDR3 DNA: TGCAGTGCGAGAGACAGGGATCAATCCGGGGAGCTGTTTTTT

J gene: TRBJ2-1
clone size: .
D gene: .
V gene: TRBV4-3
CDR3 protein: CASSRNTAGVGNEQFF
CDR3 DNA: TGCGCCAGCAGCCGGAACACAGCAGGGGTCGGCAATGAGCAGTTCTTC

J gene: TRBJ1-5
clone size: many
D gene: TRBD1
V gene: TRBV9
CDR3 protein: CASSPGQGAVQPQHF
CDR3 DNA: TGTGCCAGCAGCCCAGGACAGGGGGCCGTTCAGCCCCAGCATTTT

J gene: TRBJ2-6
clone size: many
D gene: TRBD1
V gene: TRBV12-3/TRBV12-4
CDR3 protein: CASSRGGEVSGANVLTF
CDR3 DNA: TGTGCCAGCAGCAGAGGGGGCGAAGTCTCTGGGGCCAACGTCCTGACTTTC

J gene: TRBJ1-1
clone size: many
D gene: TRBD1
V gene: TRBV11-2
CDR3 protein: CASSYGQGKVNEAFF
CDR3 DNA: TGTGCCAGCAGCTATGGACAGGGGAAGGTGAATGAAGCTTTCTTT

J gene: TRBJ2-1
clone size: many
D gene: .
V gene: TRBV5-1
CDR3 protein: CATSRESDYNEQFF
CDR3 DNA: TGCGCCACCAGTAGGGAGTCTGACTACAATGAGCAGTTCTTC

J gene: TRBJ2-7
clone size: few
D gene: TRBD2
V gene: TRBV30
CDR3 protein: CACGRAYEQYF
CDR3 DNA: TGTGCCTGCGGGAGGGCCTACGAGCAGTACTTC

J gene: TRBJ2-1
clone size: many
D gene: .
V gene: TRBV29-1
CDR3 protein: CSVVIRGTEQFF
CDR3 DNA: TGCAGCGTTGTGATCCGGGGAACAGAGCAGTTCTTC

J gene: TRBJ1-1
clone size: many
D gene: TRBD1
V gene: TRBV12-3/TRBV12-4
CDR3 protein: CASSVQTGGNTEAFF
CDR3 DNA: TGTGCCAGCAGTGTACAGACAGGGGGGAACACTGAAGCTTTCTTT

J gene: TRBJ2-3
clone size: many
D gene: .
V gene: TRBV20-1
CDR3 protein: CSLTKRPEVADTQYF
CDR3 DNA: TGCAGTCTAACAAAGCGGCCCGAAGTCGCAGATACGCAGTATTTT

J gene: TRBJ2-5
clone size: many
D gene: .
V gene: TRBV7-2
CDR3 protein: CASSEGGVRAQYF
CDR3 DNA: TGTGCCAGCAGCGAAGGAGGGGTAAGGGCCCAGTACTTC

J gene: TRBJ1-4
clone size: many
D gene: TRBD1
V gene: TRBV12-3/TRBV12-4
CDR3 protein: CASRPDRAGRPNEKLFF
CDR3 DNA: TGTGCCAGCAGGCCCGACAGGGCAGGTCGGCCTAATGAAAAACTGTTTTTT

J gene: TRBJ2-2
clone size: many
D gene: .
V gene: TRBV7-3
CDR3 protein: CASSFAASNTGELFF
CDR3 DNA: TGTGCCAGCAGCTTCGCCGCCTCGAACACCGGGGAGCTGTTTTTT

J gene: TRBJ1-1
clone size: many
D gene: .
V gene: TRBV5-1
CDR3 protein: CASSKGPSNTEAFF
CDR3 DNA: TGCGCCAGCAGCAAGGGACCCTCGAACACTGAAGCTTTCTTT

J gene: TRBJ2-3
clone size: many
D gene: .
V gene: TRBV7-9
CDR3 protein: CASSSSSLGLGTQYF
CDR3 DNA: TGTGCCAGCAGTTCGTCTTCCTTGGGGCTGGGTACGCAGTATTTT

J gene: TRBJ2-5
clone size: many
D gene: .
V gene: TRBV7-2
CDR3 protein: CASSSRREAVETQYF
CDR3 DNA: TGTGCCAGCAGCTCGCGCAGGGAGGCTGTGGAGACCCAGTACTTC

J gene: TRBJ1-2
clone size: many
D gene: TRBD1
V gene: TRBV30
CDR3 protein: CAWSARGRGYGYTF
CDR3 DNA: TGTGCCTGGAGCGCCAGGGGGCGCGGGTATGGCTACACCTTC

J gene: TRBJ2-2
clone size: many
D gene: TRBD1
V gene: TRBV20-1
CDR3 protein: CSANRGPSNTGELFF
CDR3 DNA: TGCAGTGCTAATAGGGGGCCGTCGAACACCGGGGAGCTGTTTTTT

J gene: TRBJ2-7
clone size: many
D gene: .
V gene: TRBV12-3/TRBV12-4
CDR3 protein: CASSRIGTKGRSYEQYF
CDR3 DNA: TGTGCCAGCAGCCGAATCGGGACGAAGGGACGCTCCTACGAGCAGTACTTC

J gene: TRBJ1-2
clone size: many
D gene: .
V gene: TRBV21-1
CDR3 protein: CASSKTPSNRGWGYTF
CDR3 DNA: TGTGCCAGCAGCAAAACTCCGAGCAACCGGGGTTGGGGCTACACCTTC

J gene: TRBJ2-6
clone size: many
D gene: .
V gene: TRBV28
CDR3 protein: CASLNRDRPTGANVLTF
CDR3 DNA: TGTGCCAGCCTTAACCGGGACCGTCCTACTGGGGCCAACGTCCTGACTTTC

J gene: TRBJ2-7
clone size: .
D gene: .
V gene: TRBV27
CDR3 protein: CASSSAGQGGYEQYF
CDR3 DNA: TGTGCCAGCAGTTCGGCTGGGCAGGGGGGTTACGAGCAGTACTTC

J gene: TRBJ2-1
clone size: many
D gene: TRBD1
V gene: TRBV20-1
CDR3 protein: CSALSGTGKNNEQFF
CDR3 DNA: TGCAGTGCCCTTTCCGGGACAGGGAAAAACAATGAGCAGTTCTTC

J gene: TRBJ2-2
clone size: .
D gene: .
V gene: TRBV12-1
CDR3 protein: CGSSFVQNTGELFF
CDR3 DNA: TGTGGCAGCAGCTTTGTGCAGAACACCGGGGAGCTGTTTTTT

J gene: TRBJ2-1
clone size: many
D gene: TRBD1
V gene: TRBV25-1
CDR3 protein: CASGGQGRNEQFF
CDR3 DNA: TGTGCCAGCGGTGGACAGGGGAGAAATGAGCAGTTCTTC

J gene: TRBJ2-5
clone size: many
D gene: .
V gene: TRBV12-3/TRBV12-4
CDR3 protein: CASSPHRAVKGETQYF
CDR3 DNA: TGTGCCAGCAGTCCCCATCGGGCAGTGAAGGGGGAGACCCAGTACTTC

J gene: TRBJ1-1
clone size: many
D gene: .
V gene: TRBV29-1
CDR3 protein: CSVVGSVTEAFF
CDR3 DNA: TGCAGCGTTGTAGGGTCGGTCACTGAAGCTTTCTTT

J gene: TRBJ1-1
clone size: .
D gene: .
V gene: TRBV28
CDR3 protein: CASSYPGRRTMNTEAFF
CDR3 DNA: TGTGCCAGCAGTTACCCCGGGCGGCGTACCATGAACACTGAAGCTTTCTTT

J gene: TRBJ2-7
clone size: many
D gene: .
V gene: TRBV5-1
CDR3 protein: CASSLGTAVNEQYF
CDR3 DNA: TGCGCCAGCAGCTTGGGGACAGCTGTAAACGAGCAGTACTTC

J gene: TRBJ2-1
clone size: many
D gene: TRBD2
V gene: TRBV10-2
CDR3 protein: CASSAGAGEKYNEQFF
CDR3 DNA: TGCGCCAGCAGTGCTGGAGCGGGAGAGAAATACAATGAGCAGTTCTTC